What follows are 28 T cell receptor beta chains derived from one specimen sequenced in a study of blood T cell repertoires in COVID-19. The method was immunoSEQ multiplex PCR; TCRdb's version includes in-frame clones alone and lacks a portion of them. The sample records 300,000 to 350,000 clones, 80% to 95% being singletons. Sequenced: peripheral blood. These receptors all come from a woman in her 30s with COVID-19, enrolled during active disease.

The chain recombines TRBV30 with TRBJ2-5; 12 nucleotides line up with TRBD1. V trimming: 5 bases; J trimming: 5 bases; junction bases outside the gene matches: 6. CDR3 size: 14 residues. The germline gives CDR1 GTSNPN, CDR2 SVGIG (reference sequence). For the CDR3, the DNA is TGTGCCTGGGGGACAGGGGGCCTTCCCGAGACCCAGTACTTC. Translated, it gives CAWGTGGLPETQYF.

The CDR3 coding sequence is TGCGCCAGCAGTGATGTTTCGGGGTCCGACAATCAGCCCCAGCATTTT. This translates into CASSDVSGSDNQPQHF. The chain recombines TRBV10-2 with TRBJ1-5; D gene unclear. There are 16 residues in the CDR3. V lost 3 bases to trimming and J lost 3 bases, with 15 bases between them. CDR1 and CDR2 from the germline V gene are WSHSY and SAAADI.

This sequence joins TRBV15 and TRBJ1-5; D may be TRBD1 (5 bases). This CDR3 contains 14 residues. Germline V gives CDR1 LNHNV, CDR2 YYDKDF (reference sequence). The ends were cut back, 1 base at V and 5 bases at J, with 9 bases in the middle. This CDR3 is CATSRAQGYQPQHF. The CDR3 DNA reads TGTGCCACCAGCAGAGCTCAGGGATATCAGCCCCAGCATTTT.

The gene calls are TRBV11-2 and TRBJ1-6; no clear D gene. CDR3 length: 15 amino acids. Germline CDR1 and CDR2: SGHAT and FQNNGV. The V and J ends lost 5 bases and 7 bases respectively, with 15 bases between them. CDR3 sequence reads: CASSPYNRVNSPLHF. Here the CDR3 DNA reads TGTGCCAGCAGCCCCTATAACCGGGTAAATTCACCCCTCCACTTT.

CDR3 DNA: TGTGCCTGGCGGACAGGGCTGAGCAATCAGCCCCAGCATTTT. Translating gives CAWRTGLSNQPQHF. The rearrangement links TRBV30 to TRBJ1-5; 8 positions agree with TRBD1. This CDR3 is built from 14 residues. Germline V gene lookup returns CDR1 GTSNPN and CDR2 SVGIG (reference sequence). Trimming took 5 bases from V and 1 from J; bases not matched to a gene: 4.

CDR3 nucleotides: TGTGCCAGCAGTCCCACCCTAGCGGGAGGCTTCGGTGAGCAGTTCTTC. It translates to CASSPTLAGGFGEQFF. V and J are TRBV27 and TRBJ2-1, with 11 bases identical to TRBD2. Germline V gene sequence: CDR1 MNHEY, CDR2 SMNVEV (reference sequence). After removal of 5 bases from V and 9 bases from J, the junction contained 12 bases not matched to a gene. This CDR3 comprises 16 residues.

The rearrangement uses TRBV19 and TRBJ1-5, with D uncertain. Germline CDR1 and CDR2: LNHDA and SQIVND (reference sequence). Trimming left V 2 bases short and J 0 bases short, with 8 bases between. This CDR3 has 15 amino acids. In DNA, the CDR3 is TGTGCCAGTAGTATATTCCCCAATAGCAATCAGCCCCAGCATTTT. Protein: CASSIFPNSNQPQHF.

The chain is built from TRBV19 and TRBJ2-6; D might be TRBD2 (6 bases). Trimming pared 3 bases from V and 0 bases from J, leaving 15 bases between. Germline values: CDR1 LNHDA, CDR2 SQIVND (reference sequence). The CDR3 consists of 18 residues. CDR3 nucleotides: TGTGCCAGTAGTATCAGAGGACTACCATCCTCTGGGGCCAACGTCCTGACTTTC. It specifies CASSIRGLPSSGANVLTF.

A note on this clone: This CDR3 is also generated by other DNA sequences in the sample. Written as DNA, the CDR3 is TGCGCCAGCAGCTTGCGACAGGGGGTCGGGGAGACCCAGTACTTC. Translation: CASSLRQGVGETQYF. This chain connects TRBV5-1 to TRBJ2-5; 9 nucleotides align to TRBD1. J was trimmed by 5 bases and V by 1 base; bases with no gene match: 6. Germline loops: CDR1 SGHRS, CDR2 YFSETQ. This CDR3 has 15 residues.

The rearrangement links TRBV30 to TRBJ2-7; D perhaps matches TRBD2 (5 bases). Between the trimmed V and J ends, which lost 3 bases and 9 bases, there was a span of 27 bases. The V gene's germline CDR1 is GTSNPN and CDR2 SVGIG (reference sequence). This CDR3 has 16 amino acids. DNA of the CDR3: TGTGCCTGGAGGGAGAACCCCCTGCGGGCCCACCGGGGGCAGTACTTC. The encoded protein is CAWRENPLRAHRGQYF.

Remarks on this clone: It is unclear where the CDR3 begins or ends on the DNA, so no DNA is shown, and the CDR3 is as TCRdb lists it. This sample also contains other DNA sequences that code for the same CDR3. The V call is TRBV27, the J call TRBJ2-7; the table's D call TRBD1 went unverified against the DNA. Termini included, the CDR3 measures 13 amino acids. In germline, CDR1 is MNHEY, CDR2 SMNVEV (reference sequence). This CDR3 is CASSLAQAYEQYF.

The gene calls are TRBV27 and TRBJ1-1, with D tentatively TRBD1 (6 bases). Trimming stripped 2 bases from V and 8 bases from J, with 15 bases between. The CDR3 loop spans 14 amino acids. CDR1 is MNHEY, CDR2 SMNVEV, per germline (reference sequence). The CDR3 DNA reads as TGTGCCAGCAGTTTAGCCCAAACAGGGTACGAAGCTTTCTTT. Translating gives CASSLAQTGYEAFF.

This clone has only one observation. J is TRBJ2-4 and V is TRBV4-2; TRBD2 might be the D (6 bases). The CDR3 spans 14 residues. Per the germline V gene, CDR1 is LGHNA and CDR2 is YNFKEQ. The V and J ends lost 0 bases and 9 bases respectively, with 12 bases between them. In DNA, the CDR3 is TGTGCCAGCAGCCAAGAGCCGGGGAGGACCATTCAGTACTTC. This gives the protein CASSQEPGRTIQYF.

This sequence joins TRBV2 and TRBJ1-3; D not certain. Looked up from germline, CDR1 is SNHLY and CDR2 is FYNNEI. The CDR3 sequence is 13 residues long. V lost 2 bases, J lost 4 bases, and 6 bases lay in between. CDR3 nucleotide sequence: TGTGCCAGCAGTGAACAGGTGGGAAACACCATATATTTT. Translation: CASSEQVGNTIYF.

J is TRBJ2-4 and V is TRBV28, with a tentative D call TRBD2 (7 bases). Germline CDR1 reads MDHEN; CDR2 reads SYDVKM. The CDR3 loop spans 14 amino acids. V gave up 5 bases and J gave up 9 bases, with 17 bases separating them. Here the CDR3 DNA reads TGTGCCAGCAGTCCGCCGGGAGGAGGGGGCATTCAGTACTTC. It codes for CASSPPGGGGIQYF.

The chain is built from TRBV4-1 and TRBJ2-5; 12 bases fit TRBD2. The germline V gene encodes CDR1 MGHRA and CDR2 YSYEKL. The CDR3 runs 16 residues. After removal of 1 base from V and 5 bases from J, the junction contained 5 bases not matched to a gene. CDR3 in DNA: TGCGCCAGCAGCCAAGGACTAGCGGGAGTTGGGGAGACCCAGTACTTC. This codes for CASSQGLAGVGETQYF.

The chain joins TRBV3-1 (or the pseudogene TRBV3-2) to TRBJ1-4; 9 bases agree with TRBD1. This CDR3 has 14 residues. V shed 4 bases, J shed 4 bases, and the junction held 1 base outside the gene matches. Germline CDR1 and CDR2: LGHDT and YNNKEL (reference sequence). CDR3 residues: CASSPGQGNEKLFF. In DNA form, the CDR3 reads TGTGCCAGCAGCCCGGGACAGGGTAATGAAAAACTGTTTTTT.

The V call is TRBV7-9, the J call TRBJ2-2; weak D call: TRBD2 (7 bases). Germline CDR1 SEHNR, CDR2 FQNEAQ (reference sequence). This CDR3 comprises 15 residues. Trimming left V 1 base short and J 6 bases short, with 12 bases between. Here the CDR3 reads CASSLGSGGPGELFF. The CDR3, as DNA: TGTGCCAGCAGCTTAGGGTCCGGGGGGCCCGGGGAGCTGTTTTTT.

V is TRBV4-3 and J is TRBJ1-4; D not certain. The germline V gene encodes CDR1 LGHNA and CDR2 YSLEER. Trimming left V 4 bases short and J 8 bases short, with 8 bases between. The CDR3 is 12 amino acids. The CDR3 nucleotides read TGCGCCAGCAGCCCCGACGGGGAAAAACTGTTTTTT. It translates to CASSPDGEKLFF.

The chain recombines TRBV7-2 with TRBJ2-2; 9 nucleotides match TRBD2. This CDR3 is 15 amino acids long. J gave up 6 bases and V 4 bases, and 6 bases lay outside the gene matches. Germline V lookup: CDR1 SGHTA, CDR2 FQGNSA. CDR3 in amino acids: CASSSASGMPGELFF. The CDR3 bases are TGTGCCAGCAGCTCCGCTAGCGGGATGCCCGGGGAGCTGTTTTTT.

The rearrangement links TRBV20-1 to TRBJ2-7; the D is unclear. CDR1 and CDR2 from the germline V gene are DFQATT and SNEGSKA (reference sequence). CDR3 size: 12 residues. V was clipped by 3 bases and J by 1 base, with 7 bases between them. Here the CDR3 reads CSASRLSYEQYF. The CDR3 bases are TGCAGTGCTAGTCGGTTATCCTACGAGCAGTACTTC.

The chain couples TRBV6-1 to TRBJ2-1; a possible D gene is TRBD1 (6 bases). Looked up from germline, CDR1 is MNHNS and CDR2 is SASEGT. CDR3 size: 14 residues. With 2 bases removed from V and 4 bases from J, the gap between germline ends came to 9 bases. The CDR3 coding sequence is TGTGCCAGCAGTGAACAGGGGCAGTACAATGAGCAGTTCTTC. Its translation: CASSEQGQYNEQFF.

The sample holds one count of this clone. The rearrangement joins TRBV6-1 to TRBJ1-2; D unresolved. V lost 1 base and J lost 10, with 10 bases in between. The CDR3 covers 12 residues. From germline, CDR1 is MNHNS and CDR2 SASEGT. CDR3 in amino acids: CASSEGALAYTF. DNA of the CDR3: TGTGCCAGCAGTGAAGGGGCCCTAGCCTACACCTTC.

DNA of the CDR3: TGTGCCAGCAGCGAAGGGCCTAGCGGGGCCTACGAGCAGTACTTC. It encodes CASSEGPSGAYEQYF. This chain uses TRBV7-9 with TRBJ2-7; 9 nucleotides agree with TRBD2. The CDR3 totals 15 residues. J gave up 2 bases and V 5 bases, and 7 bases lay outside the gene matches. The germline gives CDR1 SEHNR, CDR2 FQNEAQ (reference sequence).

The chain couples TRBV5-6 to TRBJ1-3; 8 nucleotides line up with TRBD1. The CDR3 loop spans 13 amino acids. Per the germline V gene, CDR1 is SGHDT and CDR2 is YYEEEE. Trimming cost V 3 bases and J 8 bases; bases outside gene matches: 4. The DNA of the CDR3 is TGTGCCAGCAGCTCCGGACAGGGATACACCATATATTTT. This sequence encodes CASSSGQGYTIYF.

The chain combines TRBV27 with TRBJ1-5; D perhaps matches TRBD1 (5 bases). The germline CDR1 and CDR2 sequences are MNHEY and SMNVEV (reference sequence). The V and J ends lost 2 bases and 3 bases respectively, with 8 bases between them. The CDR3 has 14 residues. The CDR3 spells CASSLGGINQPQHF. CDR3 nucleotides: TGTGCCAGCAGTTTAGGGGGGATCAATCAGCCCCAGCATTTT.

The chain employs TRBV7-8 and TRBJ2-7; 8 bases are a match to TRBD2. The V gene end was trimmed by 5 bases and the J gene end by 0 bases; junction bases not matched to a gene: 9. CDR3 length: 16 amino acids. CDR1 is SGHVS and CDR2 is FQNEAQ in the germline V gene. The CDR3 coding sequence is TGTGCCAGCAGCCCGGGGGGGATAGACAGCTCCTACGAGCAGTACTTC. As protein: CASSPGGIDSSYEQYF.

The chain uses TRBV3-1 (or the pseudogene TRBV3-2) and TRBJ2-1; TRBD2 is a possible D gene (6 bases). Germline-derived CDR1 and CDR2 are LGHDT and YNNKEL (reference sequence). V lost 3 bases and J 4 bases, leaving 16 bases between the germline ends. The CDR3 has 16 residues. The CDR3 DNA follows: TGTGCCAGCAGCCAGGGTACCGGGACTTTTTACAATGAGCAGTTCTTC. It translates to CASSQGTGTFYNEQFF.